The 21 T cell receptor beta chains given below trace back to one sample, sequenced in a study of blood T cell repertoires in COVID-19. Profiling relied on immunoSEQ multiplex PCR, and the TCRdb table lists in-frame clones only, not all of them. The table shows approximately 190,000 clones, with more than 85% occurring only once. Sequencing was carried out using PBMCs or T cells enriched from blood (not recorded which). These receptors were collected from a woman in her forties in a cohort exposed to, infected with or recovered from COVID-19 (not recorded which).

V gene TRBV13 combines with J gene TRBJ2-1; 7 nucleotides match TRBD2. Germline trimming cut 5 bases from V and 3 bases from J; bases unmatched to any gene: 10. Germline assignment: CDR1 PRHDT and CDR2 FYEKMQ (reference sequence). The CDR3 spans 16 residues. The CDR3: CASSPGWGLIYNEQFF. The CDR3 bases are TGTGCCAGCAGCCCCGGGTGGGGACTAATCTACAATGAGCAGTTCTTC.

This chain uses TRBV18 with TRBJ1-1; D not resolved. The CDR3 contains 13 residues. From germline, CDR1 is KGHSH and CDR2 LQKENI. V was shortened by 6 bases and J by 3 bases, with 11 bases between the two germline ends. This CDR3 reads CASSRERDTEAFF. The CDR3 DNA is TGTGCCAGCTCCCGGGAGCGTGACACTGAAGCTTTCTTT. The full variable domain, with the rest looked up from reference TRBV18 and TRBJ1-1, is NAGVMQNPRHLVRRRGQEARLRCSPMKGHSHVYWYRQLPEEGLKFMVYLQKENIIDESGMPKERFSAEFPKEGPSILRIQQVVRGDSAAYFCASSRERDTEAFFGQGTRLTVV.

This clone has more than one count but fewer than ten. V and J are TRBV11-2 and TRBJ1-2; TRBD1 might be the D (6 bases). The V gene lost 3 bases and the J gene lost 3 bases, with 17 bases spanning the gap. CDR3 length equals 16 residues. From germline, CDR1 is SGHAT and CDR2 FQNNGV. Here the CDR3 reads CASSLDSGGFDYGYTF. As DNA, the CDR3 is TGTGCCAGCAGCTTGGACAGCGGGGGCTTCGACTATGGCTACACCTTC.

This chain uses TRBV10-2 with TRBJ1-5, with D uncertain. The V and J ends lost 5 bases and 4 bases respectively, with 6 bases between them. This CDR3 contains 12 residues. In germline, CDR1 is WSHSY, CDR2 SAAADI. CDR3 nucleotide sequence: TGCGCCAGCAGTCTAGTTAATCAGCCCCAGCATTTT. Amino acids: CASSLVNQPQHF.

This chain uses TRBV19 with TRBJ1-3; TRBD1 agrees at 8 bases. The germline V gene has CDR1 LNHDA and CDR2 SQIVND (reference sequence). This CDR3 has 16 amino acids. The trim removed 3 bases at V and 2 bases at J, leaving 6 bases unmatched. DNA for the CDR3: TGTGCCAGTAGTATGTTCGGACAGGGTCCTGGAAACACCATATATTTT. This translates into CASSMFGQGPGNTIYF.

This chain joins TRBV4-2 and TRBJ2-7, with TRBD2 identical over 10 bases. The CDR3 loop spans 15 amino acids. The V segment lost 3 bases and the J segment 3 bases; nucleotides outside the gene matches: 5. Germline lookup yields CDR1 LGHNA and CDR2 YNFKEQ. CDR3 nucleotides: TGTGCCAGCAGCCAGGAAGAGCGGGGGGGCTACGAGCAGTACTTC. Translation: CASSQEERGGYEQYF.

This chain joins TRBV10-3 and TRBJ2-3; possible D gene TRBD2, 6 bases. The CDR3 covers 16 residues. The V gene lost 5 bases and the J gene lost 2 bases, with 17 bases spanning the gap. The germline V gene has CDR1 ENHRY and CDR2 SYGVKD. Here the CDR3 reads CAISSYIAEDTDTQYF. CDR3 DNA sequence: TGTGCCATCAGTTCCTATATAGCGGAGGACACAGATACGCAGTATTTT.

The genes are TRBV7-2 and TRBJ2-1; no reliable D call. Trimming left V 1 base short and J 6 bases short, with 7 bases between. Germline V gene sequence: CDR1 SGHTA, CDR2 FQGNSA. CDR3 size: 13 residues. CDR3 amino acids: CASSLDLRNEQFF. CDR3 in DNA: TGTGCCAGCAGCTTAGACCTACGCAATGAGCAGTTCTTC.

The chain links TRBV27 to TRBJ1-5; unclear D gene. CDR1 is MNHEY, CDR2 SMNVEV, per germline (reference sequence). Trimming cost V 3 bases and J 3 bases, with 9 bases left between them. The CDR3 loop spans 14 amino acids. The CDR3 sequence is CASSFNSFNQPQHF. For the CDR3, the DNA is TGTGCCAGCAGTTTCAACAGCTTCAATCAGCCCCAGCATTTT.

This clone showed up just a few times. The rearrangement joins TRBV5-1 to TRBJ1-1; D gene unclear. CDR1 is SGHRS and CDR2 is YFSETQ in the germline V gene. The CDR3 extends over 14 amino acids. The V gene lost 6 bases and the J gene lost 2 bases, with 14 bases spanning the gap. The CDR3 DNA follows: TGCGCCAGCACCGAGATCAGAGGAAACACTGAAGCTTTCTTT. Its protein product is CASTEIRGNTEAFF.

This clone was counted many times. The V and J genes are TRBV6-4 and TRBJ2-2; no definite D call. V was clipped by 5 bases and J by 6 bases, with 13 bases between them. This CDR3 comprises 14 residues. The germline gives CDR1 MRHNA, CDR2 SNTAGT. CDR3 sequence (DNA): TGTGCCAGCAGTTCCAGCCCCGAGGCCGGGGAGCTGTTTTTT. Translating it yields CASSSSPEAGELFF.

This chain uses TRBV7-9 with TRBJ1-2, with TRBD1 as a possible D gene (6 bases). V was shortened by 5 bases and J by 9 bases, with 16 bases between the two germline ends. Germline V gene sequence: CDR1 SEHNR, CDR2 FQNEAQ (reference sequence). CDR3 length: 13 amino acids. The CDR3, as DNA: TGTGCCAGCAGCCCCGGGGGGGCTAATCGCTACACCTTC. Protein product: CASSPGGANRYTF.

This clone appeared once. V usage is TRBV28 and J usage is TRBJ1-2, with 7 bases that match TRBD1. V shed 5 bases and J 8 bases; nucleotides not matched to a gene: 8. The germline V gene has CDR1 MDHEN and CDR2 SYDVKM. The CDR3 runs to 13 residues. CDR3 DNA: TGTGCCAGCAGTCTCGACAGGGCCGCAGGCTACACCTTC. Its translation: CASSLDRAAGYTF.

This chain links TRBV2 with TRBJ1-1; possibly TRBD1 for D (5 bases). This CDR3 comprises 13 residues. Deletions cut 4 bases from V and 7 bases from J, with 13 bases between. The germline V gene has CDR1 SNHLY and CDR2 FYNNEI. CDR3 in amino acids: CASSAGRAIEAFF. CDR3 coding DNA: TGTGCCAGCAGTGCAGGCAGGGCGATTGAAGCTTTCTTT.

The chain is built from TRBV5-1 and TRBJ1-1; TRBD1 matches at 8 bases. The CDR3 is 15 residues long. Germline values: CDR1 SGHRS, CDR2 YFSETQ. Germline trimming cut 4 bases from V and 4 bases from J; bases unmatched to any gene: 9. The CDR3 DNA sequence: TGCGCCAGCAGCCCTCAGGGGGCCCGGGGCACTGAAGCTTTCTTT. Translation gives CASSPQGARGTEAFF.

This clone was detected once. CDR3 residues: CASSLWVGTDYNEQFF. CDR3 coding DNA: TGCGCCAGCAGCTTGTGGGTGGGGACAGACTACAATGAGCAGTTCTTC. The V call is TRBV5-1, the J call TRBJ2-1; TRBD1 matches 7 bases. The V gene end was trimmed by 1 base and the J gene end by 3 bases; junction bases not matched to a gene: 7. CDR1 SGHRS and CDR2 YFSETQ come from the germline V gene. The CDR3 covers 16 residues.

This rearrangement joins TRBV6-4 to TRBJ1-1; TRBD1 is a possible D gene (6 bases). The CDR3 spans 13 residues. The V gene's germline CDR1 is MRHNA and CDR2 SNTAGT. The germline V and J ends were trimmed by 4 bases and 4 bases, with 10 bases remaining between them. The CDR3 sequence: CASSATGTTEAFF. The CDR3 coding sequence is TGTGCCAGCAGTGCCACAGGGACCACTGAAGCTTTCTTT.

This chain connects TRBV12-3 or TRBV12-4 to TRBJ2-7, with D perhaps TRBD2 (5 bases). The V end was cut by 4 bases, the J end by 3 bases, with 10 bases between. This CDR3 contains 13 residues. The CDR3 is CASSSGLHYEQYF. CDR3 coding DNA: TGTGCCAGCAGTTCCGGACTGCACTACGAGCAGTACTTC.

CDR3 DNA sequence: TGTGCCAGCAGCTTTAGACTAGCGGCTTTCGATGAGCAGTTCTTC. Translation gives CASSFRLAAFDEQFF. The chain recombines TRBV11-2 with TRBJ2-1; 9 bases map to TRBD2. Germline CDR1 and CDR2: SGHAT and FQNNGV. V was clipped by 3 bases and J by 8 bases; unmatched bases: 8. This CDR3 has 15 amino acids.

This clone was counted a few times. The V and J genes are TRBV4-1 and TRBJ2-7; 9 bases are shared with TRBD2. The CDR3 loop spans 16 amino acids. J was trimmed by 6 bases and V by 1 base; bases with no gene match: 10. Per germline, CDR1 MGHRA and CDR2 YSYEKL. The DNA of the CDR3 is TGCGCCAGCAGCCAAGTCGCGGTTCTAGCGGGATCCGAGCAGTACTTC. Translated: CASSQVAVLAGSEQYF.

This chain joins TRBV4-1 and TRBJ2-3, with 8 bases aligning to TRBD2. The germline V gene encodes CDR1 MGHRA and CDR2 YSYEKL. The CDR3 has 16 residues. J was trimmed by 3 bases and V by 4 bases; bases with no gene match: 9. The CDR3 DNA follows: TGCGCCAGCAGCCCCATAGCGGGGACGGGTACAGATACGCAGTATTTT. Translated: CASSPIAGTGTDTQYF.